The 28 T cell receptor beta chains given below trace back to one sample, sequenced in a study of monozygotic twins with inflammatory bowel disease. TCRdb reworked the 5' RACE reads into one entry per CDR3 protein, no DNA. The sample's table shows approximately 390,000 distinct CDR3 sequences. The sample was blood. The receptors here all came from a human donor with ulcerative colitis or Crohn's disease, or a healthy co-twin of an affected twin (not recorded which).

The chain has TRBV25-1 and TRBJ2-7; TCRdb's D call, TRBD2, is unchecked because there is no DNA. Germline loops: CDR1 MGHDK, CDR2 SYGVNS. This CDR3 has 14 amino acids. The CDR3 spells CASRKAGGPFEQYF.

The rearrangement links TRBV6-5 to TRBJ2-7. This CDR3 is built from 13 residues. Germline CDR1 is MNHEY and CDR2 is SVGAGI. CDR3 region: CASSYSASYEQYF.

The chain combines TRBV30 with TRBJ1-2; the TCRdb D gene call, TRBD1, has no DNA to confirm it. In germline, CDR1 is GTSNPN, CDR2 SVGIG (reference sequence). The CDR3 contains 15 residues. The CDR3: CAWRGGGRTNYGYTF.

The chain links TRBV20-1 to TRBJ1-3; TCRdb proposes TRBD1, but this gene call is untestable without DNA. Germline V gives CDR1 DFQATT, CDR2 SNEGSKA (reference sequence). The CDR3 is 14 amino acids. The CDR3 spells CSAGDRFAGNTIYF.

The J gene is TRBJ1-4, the V gene TRBV4-3; the D gene TCRdb calls, TRBD1, cannot be checked with no DNA. CDR1 LGHNA and CDR2 YSLEER come from the germline V gene. The CDR3 is 17 residues long. CDR3: CASSLFKGTAYNEKLFF.

This sequence joins TRBV20-1 and TRBJ2-3; TCRdb's D call of TRBD2 is untestable without DNA. The CDR3 totals 13 residues. Germline CDR1 and CDR2: DFQATT and SNEGSKA (reference sequence). The CDR3 reads CSAREAGADTQYF.

The CDR3 loop reads CASSYGPIDTEAFF. This chain joins TRBV6-5 and TRBJ1-1. The CDR3 extends over 14 amino acids. Looked up from germline, CDR1 is MNHEY and CDR2 is SVGAGI.

The chain joins TRBV12-5 to TRBJ2-7; the TCRdb call, TRBD2, lacks DNA for checking. The CDR3 runs 16 residues. The germline V gene encodes CDR1 LGHNT and CDR2 FRNRAP. The CDR3: CASGLVREASTREQYF.

The chain has TRBV4-1 and TRBJ2-2; TCRdb's D gene call, TRBD1, goes unchecked for lack of DNA. Germline CDR1 MGHRA, CDR2 YSYEKL. The CDR3 has 18 amino acids. CDR3 protein: CASSQEGLTGISTGELFF.

The chain is built from TRBV25-1 and TRBJ2-1; the TCRdb D gene call, TRBD2, has no DNA to confirm it. The CDR3 covers 17 residues. Per the germline V gene, CDR1 is MGHDK and CDR2 is SYGVNS. CDR3 protein: CASSGEGIAASYNEQFF. Variable domain in full (rest from reference TRBV25-1 and TRBJ2-1): EADIYQTPRYLVIGTGKKITLECSQTMGHDKMYWYQQDPGMELHLIHYSYGVNSTEKGDLSSESTVSRIRTEHFPLTLESARPSHTSQYLCASSGEGIAASYNEQFFGPGTRLTVL.

The chain links TRBV5-1 to TRBJ2-3; the TCRdb D gene call, TRBD1, has no DNA to confirm it. Looked up from germline, CDR1 is SGHRS and CDR2 is YFSETQ. CDR3 length equals 16 residues. CDR3: CASSFGGGVTSDTQYF.

The chain couples TRBV27 to TRBJ2-1; TCRdb designates TRBD2, a call that cannot be tested without DNA. This CDR3 region has 12 residues. Germline V lookup: CDR1 MNHEY, CDR2 SMNVEV (reference sequence). CDR3 sequence reads: CASSSQGQEQFF.

The chain links TRBV7-2 to TRBJ1-4. Germline CDR1 is SGHTA and CDR2 is FQGNSA. This CDR3 contains 15 residues. The CDR3 protein is CASSLGGATNVKLFF. The entire variable domain, with the rest obtained from reference TRBV7-2 and TRBJ1-4, is as follows: GAGVSQSPSNKVTEKGKDVELRCDPISGHTALYWYRQSLGQGLEFLIYFQGNSAPDKSGLPSDRFSAERTGGSVSTLTIQRTQQEDSAVYLCASSLGGATNVKLFFGSGTQLSVL.

The V gene is TRBV6-6, the J gene TRBJ1-2. This CDR3 spans 11 amino acids. From germline, CDR1 is MNHNY and CDR2 SVGAGI (reference sequence). CDR3 amino acids: CASSPNEGYTF.

The rearrangement joins TRBV20-1 to TRBJ1-5; checking the TCRdb D call of TRBD1 is not possible without DNA. The CDR3 totals 13 residues. Germline values: CDR1 DFQATT, CDR2 SNEGSKA (reference sequence). CDR3 residues: CSARTTGQGPQHF.

The chain recombines TRBV30 with TRBJ1-5; TCRdb's D call, TRBD1, is unchecked because there is no DNA. Germline V gene data show CDR1 as GTSNPN and CDR2 as SVGIG (reference sequence). This CDR3 comprises 15 residues. The CDR3 sequence: CAWSLGEPFARPQHF. The full variable domain, in which reference TRBV30 and TRBJ1-5 provide the parts outside the CDR3, is SQTIHQWPATLVQPVGSPLSLECTVEGTSNPNLYWYRQAAGRGLQLLFYSVGIGQISSEVPQNLSASRPQDRQFILSSKKLLLSDSGFYLCAWSLGEPFARPQHFGDGTRLSIL.

This rearrangement joins TRBV6-5 to TRBJ2-5; TCRdb reports TRBD1, a call that lacks DNA to check it against. This CDR3 has 14 residues. The germline V gene has CDR1 MNHEY and CDR2 SVGAGI. The CDR3 protein is CASSYSGAWETQYF.

V gene TRBV5-1 combines with J gene TRBJ2-7; without DNA, the TCRdb call of TRBD1 cannot be checked. Looked up from germline, CDR1 is SGHRS and CDR2 is YFSETQ. This CDR3 contains 15 residues. The CDR3 is CASSLNPEPTSEQYF.

V and J are TRBV11-2 and TRBJ1-1; without DNA, the TCRdb call of TRBD1 cannot be checked. The CDR3 has 13 amino acids. The V gene's germline CDR1 is SGHAT and CDR2 FQNNGV. CDR3 loop: CASSEGQVVRAFF.

The chain carries TRBV18 and TRBJ1-1. In germline, CDR1 is KGHSH, CDR2 LQKENI. CDR3 length equals 17 residues. The chain's CDR3 is CASSPLSRVHGNTEAFF.

The CDR3 sequence is CASRGWWNQPQHF. The V and J genes are TRBV28 and TRBJ1-5. The CDR3 sequence is 13 residues long. Germline-derived CDR1 and CDR2 are MDHEN and SYDVKM.

The rearrangement uses TRBV29-1 and TRBJ2-6; the TCRdb call, TRBD1, lacks DNA for checking. CDR3 length equals 18 residues. CDR1 is SQVTM and CDR2 is ANQGSEA in the germline V gene. CDR3 residues: CSVWTGEPLLLGANVLTF.

The V gene is TRBV5-1, the J gene TRBJ1-1. The germline V gene has CDR1 SGHRS and CDR2 YFSETQ. This CDR3 region has 14 residues. The CDR3 spells CASSPSWVDTEAFF.

The rearrangement uses TRBV29-1 and TRBJ2-7; absent DNA, TCRdb's TRBD2 call cannot be checked. Looked up from germline, CDR1 is SQVTM and CDR2 is ANQGSEA. CDR3 size: 12 residues. The CDR3 region is CSVRDGYYEQYF.

This rearrangement joins TRBV9 to TRBJ2-7. The CDR3 is 13 amino acids. Germline V gene sequence: CDR1 SGDLS, CDR2 YYNGEE. CDR3 protein: CASSGTLLGEQYF.

The chain uses TRBV9 and TRBJ2-7; without DNA, the TCRdb call of TRBD2 cannot be checked. CDR1 and CDR2 (germline): SGDLS, YYNGEE. The CDR3 runs to 13 residues. The chain's CDR3 is CASSPITRGEQYF.

V gene TRBV5-1 combines with J gene TRBJ1-4. Germline lookup yields CDR1 SGHRS and CDR2 YFSETQ. This CDR3 contains 14 residues. The chain's CDR3 is CASSLGRSNEKLFF.

The CDR3 is CASSHLAQPNTEAFF. The chain links TRBV4-3 to TRBJ1-1. The CDR3 extends over 15 amino acids. Germline CDR1 is LGHNA and CDR2 is YSLEER.